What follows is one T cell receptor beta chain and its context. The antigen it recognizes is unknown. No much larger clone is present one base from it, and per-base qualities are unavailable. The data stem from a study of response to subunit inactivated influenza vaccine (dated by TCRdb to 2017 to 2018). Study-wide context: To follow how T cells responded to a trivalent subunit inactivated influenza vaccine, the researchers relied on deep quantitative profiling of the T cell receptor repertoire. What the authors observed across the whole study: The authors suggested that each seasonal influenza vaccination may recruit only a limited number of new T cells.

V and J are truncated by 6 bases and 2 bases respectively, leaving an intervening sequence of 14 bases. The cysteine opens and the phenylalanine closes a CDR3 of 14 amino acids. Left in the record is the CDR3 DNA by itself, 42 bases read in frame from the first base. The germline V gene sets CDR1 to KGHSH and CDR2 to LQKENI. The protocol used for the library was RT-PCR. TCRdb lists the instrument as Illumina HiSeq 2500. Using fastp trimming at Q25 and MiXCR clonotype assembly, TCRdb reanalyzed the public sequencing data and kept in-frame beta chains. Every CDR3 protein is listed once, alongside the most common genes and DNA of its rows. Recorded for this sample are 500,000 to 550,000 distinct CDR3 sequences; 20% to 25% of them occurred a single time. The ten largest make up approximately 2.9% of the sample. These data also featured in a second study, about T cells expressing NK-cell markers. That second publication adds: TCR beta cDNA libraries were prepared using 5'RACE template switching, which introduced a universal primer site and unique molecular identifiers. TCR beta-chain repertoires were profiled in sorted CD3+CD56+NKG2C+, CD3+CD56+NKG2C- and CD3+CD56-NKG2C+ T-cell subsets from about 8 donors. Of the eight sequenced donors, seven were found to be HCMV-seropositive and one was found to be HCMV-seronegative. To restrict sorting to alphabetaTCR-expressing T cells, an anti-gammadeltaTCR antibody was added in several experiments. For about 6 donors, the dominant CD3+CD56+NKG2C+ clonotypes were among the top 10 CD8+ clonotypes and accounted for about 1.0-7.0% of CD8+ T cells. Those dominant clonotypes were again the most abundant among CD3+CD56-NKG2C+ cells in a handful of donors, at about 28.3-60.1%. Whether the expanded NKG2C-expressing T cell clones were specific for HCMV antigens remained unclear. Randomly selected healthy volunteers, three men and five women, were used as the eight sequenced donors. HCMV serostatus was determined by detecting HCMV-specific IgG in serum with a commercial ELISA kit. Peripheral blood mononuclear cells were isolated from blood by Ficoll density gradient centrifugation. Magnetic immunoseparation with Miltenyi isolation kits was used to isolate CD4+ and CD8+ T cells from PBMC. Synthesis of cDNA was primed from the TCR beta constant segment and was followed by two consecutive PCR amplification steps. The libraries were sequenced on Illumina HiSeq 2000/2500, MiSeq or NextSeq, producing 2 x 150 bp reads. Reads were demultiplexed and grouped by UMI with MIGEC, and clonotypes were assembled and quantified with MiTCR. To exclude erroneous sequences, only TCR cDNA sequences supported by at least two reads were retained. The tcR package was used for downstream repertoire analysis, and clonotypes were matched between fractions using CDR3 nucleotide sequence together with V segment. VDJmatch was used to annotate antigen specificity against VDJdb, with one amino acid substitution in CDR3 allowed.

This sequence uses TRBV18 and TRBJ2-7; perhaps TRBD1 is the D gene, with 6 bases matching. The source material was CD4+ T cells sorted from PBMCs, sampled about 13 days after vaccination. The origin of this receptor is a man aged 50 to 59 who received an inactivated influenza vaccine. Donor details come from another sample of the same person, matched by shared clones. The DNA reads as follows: TGTGCCAGCTCCCTCGGACAGTCTGCCTACGAGCAGTACTTC. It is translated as CASSLGQSAYEQYF. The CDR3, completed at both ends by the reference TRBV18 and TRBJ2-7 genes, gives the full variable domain NAGVMQNPRHLVRRRGQEARLRCSPMKGHSHVYWYRQLPEEGLKFMVYLQKENIIDESGMPKERFSAEFPKEGPSILRIQQVVRGDSAAYFCASSLGQSAYEQYFGPGTRLTVT.